This T cell receptor (beta chain) derives from a study of shared clonotypes between healthy human individuals. The wider study: Every donor yielded three CD4 naive, three CD4 memory, two CD8 naive and one CD8 memory plate.

Naive CD4+ cells were CD45RA-selected; the remaining cells were memory. The CDR3 has 13 amino acids. Germline V lookup: CDR1 SNHLY, CDR2 FYNNEI. V lost 4 bases and J 6 bases, leaving 10 bases between the germline ends. Study conclusions and caveats: With a handful of donors compared, about 5% of naive CD4 clonotypes were shared.

Generated by immunoSEQ multiplex PCR, the TCRdb table keeps only in-frame clones and is missing some. The sample consists of some 2.3 million clones, 85% to 95% of them appearing once. This clone was counted a few times. The antigen remains undetermined. Sequencing was performed on naive CD4+ T cells from PBMCs. Documented subset: CD45RA+ positively selected. The clonotype comes from a man aged 18 to 29 in good health. Some clones in this sample may be carry-over from other donors' samples. V and J are TRBV2 and TRBJ1-5; D perhaps matches TRBD1 (5 bases). DNA for the CDR3: TGTGCCAGCAGTGGGGGGAGCCGTCAGCCCCAGCATTTT. Protein sequence: CASSGGSRQPQHF.